The T cell receptor beta chain described here comes from a study of T cells after yellow fever vaccination. The study made its TCR cDNA through 5'RACE template switching. That step introduced a universal primer site along with UMIs. Via MiXCR, TCRdb re-called the 5' RACE reads, giving one row per CDR3 protein. This sample has just under 600,000 distinct CDR3 sequences, with approximately 12% found just once. About this clonotype: A single base separates this from a much larger clone, so it may be a read error.

The sequence came from a man aged 25-45 years who received the YFV17D yellow fever vaccine. Material: PBMCs, obtained on the day of the yellow fever booster vaccination.

CDR3 sequence (DNA): TGCGCCAGCAGCGAGGAGAACTCCTACGAGCAGTACTTC. The encoded protein is CASSEENSYEQYF. The V call is TRBV5-1, the J call TRBJ2-7, with unresolved D. Trimming cost V 4 bases and J 0 bases, with 8 bases left between them. The CDR3 is 13 residues long. The V gene's germline CDR1 is SGHRS and CDR2 YFSETQ.